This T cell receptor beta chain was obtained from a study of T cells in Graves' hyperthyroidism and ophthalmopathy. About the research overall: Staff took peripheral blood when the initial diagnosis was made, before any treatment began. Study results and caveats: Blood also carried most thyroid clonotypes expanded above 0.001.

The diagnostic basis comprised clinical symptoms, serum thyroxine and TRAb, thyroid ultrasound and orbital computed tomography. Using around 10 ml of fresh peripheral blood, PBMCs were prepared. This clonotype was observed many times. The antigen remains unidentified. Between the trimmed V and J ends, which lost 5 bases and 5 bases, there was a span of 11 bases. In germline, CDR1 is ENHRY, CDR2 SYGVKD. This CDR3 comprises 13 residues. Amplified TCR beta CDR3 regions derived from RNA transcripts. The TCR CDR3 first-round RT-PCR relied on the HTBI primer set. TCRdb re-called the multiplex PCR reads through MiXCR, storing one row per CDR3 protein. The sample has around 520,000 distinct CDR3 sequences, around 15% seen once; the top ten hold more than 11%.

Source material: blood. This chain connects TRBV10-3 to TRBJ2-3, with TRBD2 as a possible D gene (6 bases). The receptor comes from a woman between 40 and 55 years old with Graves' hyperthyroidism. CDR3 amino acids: CAISTSKEDTQYF. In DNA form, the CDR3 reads TGTGCCATCAGTACTAGCAAGGAAGATACGCAGTATTTT.